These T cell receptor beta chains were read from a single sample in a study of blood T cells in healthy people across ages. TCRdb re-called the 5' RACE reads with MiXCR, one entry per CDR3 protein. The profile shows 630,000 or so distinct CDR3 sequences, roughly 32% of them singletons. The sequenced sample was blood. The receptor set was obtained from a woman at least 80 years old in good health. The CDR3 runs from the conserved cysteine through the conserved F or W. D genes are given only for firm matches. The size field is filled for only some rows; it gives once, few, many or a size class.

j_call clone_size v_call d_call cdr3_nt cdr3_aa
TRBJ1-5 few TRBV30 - TGTGCCTGGAGTGTATTGGGCTGGGATCAGCCCCAGCATTTT CAWSVLGWDQPQHF
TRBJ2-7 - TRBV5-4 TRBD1 TGTGCCAGCAGCTGGGGACAGGGGATTTACGAGCAGTACTTC CASSWGQGIYEQYF
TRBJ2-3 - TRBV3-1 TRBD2 TGTGCCAGCAGCCAACTTCGGCTAGCGGGAGTCCCAGATACGCAGTATTTT CASSQLRLAGVPDTQYF
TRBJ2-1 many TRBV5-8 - TGTGCCAGCAGCTTCCCAGGGTCAAACTACAATGAGCAGTTCTTC CASSFPGSNYNEQFF
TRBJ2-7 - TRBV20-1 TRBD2 TGCAGTGCTAAAGTTAGCGGGGGGGCCTCAGCCGAGCAGTACTTC CSAKVSGGASAEQYF
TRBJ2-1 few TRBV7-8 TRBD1 TGTGCCAGCAGCTTAAGGGACAGGGGGAAGCGCAATGAGCAGTTCTTC CASSLRDRGKRNEQFF
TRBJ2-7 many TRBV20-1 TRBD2 TGCAGTGCTAGAGGCCTAGCGGGGGCCTACTACGAGCAGTACTTC CSARGLAGAYYEQYF
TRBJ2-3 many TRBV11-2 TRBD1 TGTGCCAGCACAGGGGGCACTGGAGATACGCAGTATTTT CASTGGTGDTQYF
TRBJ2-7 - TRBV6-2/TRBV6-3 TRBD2 TGTGCCAGCAGTTACTCGATAGGACTAGTAGCCAACGAGCAGTACTTC CASSYSIGLVANEQYF
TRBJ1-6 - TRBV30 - TGTGCCTGGAGTGTAAAGGCCTCACCCCTCCACTTT CAWSVKASPLHF
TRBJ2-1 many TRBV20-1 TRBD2 TGCAGTGCTCCCGGTGGGGCGGGGGGATCCTACAATGAGCAGTTCTTC CSAPGGAGGSYNEQFF
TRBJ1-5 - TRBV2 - TGTGCCAGCAGTGGCCGGGCAGGGTATAATCAGCCCCAGCATTTT CASSGRAGYNQPQHF
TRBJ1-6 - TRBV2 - TGTGCCACCAAGGGAGCGAGCTCCTATAATTCACCCCTCCACTTT CATKGASSYNSPLHF
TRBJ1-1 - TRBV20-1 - TGCGGGGCTCGGGGATCAGCTTTCGCTGAAGCTTTCTTT CGARGSAFAEAFF
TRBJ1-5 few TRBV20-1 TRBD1 TGCAAAGCCGGGACAGGGTATTTGAGCAATCAGCCCCAGCATTTT CKAGTGYLSNQPQHF
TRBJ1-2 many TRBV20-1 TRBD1 TGCAGTGGGCGGGGGGCCCCAGGACAGGGACACTATGGCTACACCTTC CSGRGAPGQGHYGYTF
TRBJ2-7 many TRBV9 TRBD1 TGTGCCAGCAGCGTCTCCGGGACAGGGGGCAACGAGCAGTACTTC CASSVSGTGGNEQYF
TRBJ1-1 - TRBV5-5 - TGTGCCAGCAGCTTGGAATCTGCGGTGAACACTGAAGCTTTCTTT CASSLESAVNTEAFF
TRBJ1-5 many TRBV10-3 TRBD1 TGTGCCATCAGTGAGTCCGGGACAGGGGTGACTCAGCCCCAGCATTTT CAISESGTGVTQPQHF
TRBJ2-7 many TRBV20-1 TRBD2 TGCAGTGCTAGCTTGTCTCGAGCGGGGGCCGCCTACGAGCAGTACTTC CSASLSRAGAAYEQYF
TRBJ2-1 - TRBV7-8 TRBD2 TGTGCCAGCAGCTTATCCCTCCTAGCGGGGGGGAGGAATGAGCAGTTCTTC CASSLSLLAGGRNEQFF
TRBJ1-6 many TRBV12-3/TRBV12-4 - TGTGCCAGCAGTTTTAGCGCAGCGTCACCCCTCCACTTT CASSFSAASPLHF
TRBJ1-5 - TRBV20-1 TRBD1 TGCAGTGCTAGCTATACAGGGGGGCGGCAGCCCCAGCATTTT CSASYTGGRQPQHF
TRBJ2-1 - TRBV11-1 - TGTGCCAGCAGCTTCAGGCAGGGACTCTACAATGAGCAGTTCTTC CASSFRQGLYNEQFF
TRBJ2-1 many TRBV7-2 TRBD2 TGTGCCAGCAGCTTTGCGGGGCGGGGGGGCGTTGAGCAGTTCTTC CASSFAGRGGVEQFF
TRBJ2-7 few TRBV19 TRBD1 TGTGCCAGTAGCGGGACAGACTTAACCTACGAGCAGTACTTC CASSGTDLTYEQYF
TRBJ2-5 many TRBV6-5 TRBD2 TGTGCCAGCAGTTACTCGACTAGCGGGGGGGAAAAGACCCAGTACTTC CASSYSTSGGEKTQYF
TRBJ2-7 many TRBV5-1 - TGCGCCAGCCGCCTTACAGACACCGGAAAGAACGAGCAGTACTTC CASRLTDTGKNEQYF
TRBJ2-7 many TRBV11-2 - TGTGCCAGCGGACCAGGTTCCTCCTACGAGCAGTACTTC CASGPGSSYEQYF
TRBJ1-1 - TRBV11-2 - TGTGCCAGCAGCACTGATTTACGTAGGACTGAAGCTTTCTTT CASSTDLRRTEAFF
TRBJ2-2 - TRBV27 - TGTGCCAGCAGGAGGGGATCGGGCACCGGGGAGCTGTTTTTT CASRRGSGTGELFF
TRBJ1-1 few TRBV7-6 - TGTGCCAGCAGCTTAGCCGGGGCCACTGAAGCTTTCTTT CASSLAGATEAFF
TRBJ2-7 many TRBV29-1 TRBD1 TGCAGCGTCGCACCAGGGGGAAGCTCCTACGAGCAGTACTTC CSVAPGGSSYEQYF
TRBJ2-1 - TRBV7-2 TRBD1 TGTGCCAGCAGCTTAGTAGGGACAGGGGCCTACAATGAGCAGTTCTTC CASSLVGTGAYNEQFF
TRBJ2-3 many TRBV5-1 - TGCGCCTCCTCACGGAAGGGTAGCACAGATACGCAGTATTTT CASSRKGSTDTQYF
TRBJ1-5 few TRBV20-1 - TGCAGTGCTAGGTACAGCACCAGTCAGCCCCAGCATTTT CSARYSTSQPQHF
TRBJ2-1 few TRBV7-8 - TGTGCCAGCAGCTCCCGGGACTCCTACAATGAGCAGTTCTTC CASSSRDSYNEQFF
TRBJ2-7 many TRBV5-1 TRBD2 TGCGCCAGCAGCTTGGGGGACTACCCCTACGAGCAGTACTTC CASSLGDYPYEQYF
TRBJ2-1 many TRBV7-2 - TGTGCCAGCAGCTTAAGTCCGCTATACAATGAGCAGTTCTTC CASSLSPLYNEQFF
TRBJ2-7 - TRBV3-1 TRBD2 TGTACCAGCAGCCCGGGACTAGCGGGGGGGTGGGGTGAGCAGTACTTC CTSSPGLAGGWGEQYF
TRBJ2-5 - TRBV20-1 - TGCAGTGCGAGCCTTGAGGGGACCGGGGAGCAGTACTTC CSASLEGTGEQYF
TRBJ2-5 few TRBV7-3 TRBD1 TGTGCCAGCAGCTTAAAATCGGACAGGGGGCTGAATGAGCAGTACTTC CASSLKSDRGLNEQYF
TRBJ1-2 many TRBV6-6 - TGTGCCAGCAGTTTCCGGGGGCAGGACTATGGCTACACCTTC CASSFRGQDYGYTF
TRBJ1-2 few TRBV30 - TGTGCCTGGAGGCAAGGCCCTAACTATGGCTACACCTTC CAWRQGPNYGYTF
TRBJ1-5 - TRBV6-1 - TGTGCCAACAGTGAACGACCAGGAACCTATAGCAATCAGCCCCAGCATTTT CANSERPGTYSNQPQHF
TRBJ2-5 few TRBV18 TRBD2 TGTGCCAGCTCACCCCCGGCTAGCGGTGCCCTCAGTGAGCAGTACTTC CASSPPASGALSEQYF
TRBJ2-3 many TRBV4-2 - TGTGCCAGCAGCCGGGAGCTCACAGATACGCAGTATTTT CASSRELTDTQYF
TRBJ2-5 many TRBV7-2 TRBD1 TGTGCCAGCAGCCCGGGACAGGGCTTCTCGACCCAGTACTTC CASSPGQGFSTQYF
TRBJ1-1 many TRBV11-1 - TGTGCCAGCAGTTCCGACGGCAACACTGAAGCTTTCTTT CASSSDGNTEAFF
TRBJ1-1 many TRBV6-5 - TGTGCCAGCACGGGATGGACGGGTAACACTGAAGCTTTCTTT CASTGWTGNTEAFF